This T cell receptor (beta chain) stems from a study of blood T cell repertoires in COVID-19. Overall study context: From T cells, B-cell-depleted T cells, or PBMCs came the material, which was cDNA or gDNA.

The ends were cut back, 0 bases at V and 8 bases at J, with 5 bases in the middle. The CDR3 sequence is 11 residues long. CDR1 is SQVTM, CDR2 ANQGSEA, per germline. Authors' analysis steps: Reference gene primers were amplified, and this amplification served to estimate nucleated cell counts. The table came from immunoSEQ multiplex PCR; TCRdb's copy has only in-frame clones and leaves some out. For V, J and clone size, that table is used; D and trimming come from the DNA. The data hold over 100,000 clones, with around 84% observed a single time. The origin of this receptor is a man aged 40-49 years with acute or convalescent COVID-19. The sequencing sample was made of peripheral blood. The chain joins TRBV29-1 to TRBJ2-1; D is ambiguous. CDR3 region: CSVEEQYEQFF. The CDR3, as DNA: TGCAGCGTTGAAGAACAGTATGAGCAGTTCTTC.